The rows below give T cell receptor beta chains drawn from one sample of a study of PD-1 blockade in mismatch repair-deficient tumors. Measured with immunoSEQ multiplex PCR; TCRdb has only the in-frame clones, and not every one. This sample has 56,000 or so clones, with 78% found just once. The source was peripheral blood, collected 4 weeks after starting pembrolizumab. Receptor source: an adult with mismatch repair-deficient cancer. CDR3s include the opening cysteine and the closing phenylalanine or tryptophan. The order of the fields is J gene, D gene, V gene, clone size, CDR3 protein, CDR3 DNA. A D gene is named only where the DNA matches it firmly. Only part of the rows carry a size: once, few, many, or a class if the clone is expanded.

>TRBJ1-5|NA|TRBV18|few
CASSPQRREPASNQPQHF
TGTGCCAGCTCACCACAAAGACGGGAGCCGGCGAGCAATCAGCCCCAGCATTTT
>TRBJ2-7|NA|TRBV30|NA
CAWSSINDRFSYEQYF
TGTGCCTGGAGTTCTATTAACGATCGTTTCTCCTACGAGCAGTACTTC
>TRBJ2-7|NA|TRBV7-6|NA
CASSLRAQGGRYEQYF
TGTGCCAGCAGCTTAAGGGCCCAGGGGGGGCGTTACGAGCAGTACTTC
>TRBJ1-2|TRBD1|TRBV4-1|NA
CASSQGPGGIDGYTF
TGCGCCAGCAGCCAGGGTCCAGGGGGGATCGATGGCTACACCTTC
>TRBJ1-1|TRBD1|TRBV5-8|NA
CASSSGQGKNTEAFF
TGTGCCAGCAGCTCCGGACAGGGGAAGAACACTGAAGCTTTCTTT
>TRBJ1-2|TRBD1|TRBV2|NA
CASSELRGQIYGYTF
TGTGCCAGCAGTGAACTTAGGGGGCAGATCTATGGCTACACCTTC
>TRBJ1-2|NA|TRBV7-6|NA
CASSSRGQEGGYTF
TGTGCCAGCAGCTCCCGTGGCCAGGAGGGGGGCTACACCTTC
>TRBJ2-2|NA|TRBV12-5|NA
CASGWGQEKNTGELFF
TGTGCTAGTGGTTGGGGTCAGGAAAAGAACACCGGGGAGCTGTTTTTT
>TRBJ2-1|NA|TRBV29-1|NA
CSVEVGQMPFF
TGCAGCGTTGAAGTCGGACAGATGCCGTTCTTC
>TRBJ2-1|NA|TRBV5-4|NA
CASSLTEDNEQFF
TGTGCCAGCAGCTTGACAGAAGACAATGAGCAGTTCTTC
>TRBJ1-1|NA|TRBV11-3|NA
CASTRGSGENTEAFF
TGTGCCAGCACCAGGGGATCAGGGGAGAACACTGAAGCTTTCTTT
>TRBJ2-6|NA|TRBV2|NA
CASRMRGAGANVLTF
TGTGCCAGCAGAATGAGGGGGGCTGGGGCCAACGTCCTGACTTTC
>TRBJ2-1|TRBD2|TRBV10-3|NA
CAISEWGLAGGAEQFF
TGTGCCATCAGTGAGTGGGGACTAGCGGGAGGGGCTGAGCAGTTCTTC
>TRBJ1-1|NA|TRBV29-1|NA
CSGRTFLGTEAFF
TGCAGCGGGAGGACATTTCTTGGGACTGAAGCTTTCTTT
>TRBJ2-5|NA|TRBV7-7|NA
CASSLGQGFGETQYF
TGTGCTAGCAGCTTGGGTCAGGGGTTTGGAGAGACCCAGTACTTC
>TRBJ2-5|NA|TRBV10-3|NA
CAISAAIQETQYF
TGTGCCATCAGTGCGGCGATCCAAGAGACCCAGTACTTC
>TRBJ2-1|TRBD2|TRBV11-2|NA
CASSLRLAEYNEQFF
TGTGCCAGCAGCTTAAGGCTAGCGGAGTACAATGAGCAGTTCTTC
>TRBJ2-3|NA|TRBV4-1|NA
CASSSGLNGADTQYF
TGCGCCAGTTCCTCGGGACTGAATGGGGCAGATACGCAGTATTTT
>TRBJ2-1|TRBD2|TRBV7-3|NA
CASSLAGGIGNEQFF
TGTGCCAGCAGCCTAGCGGGAGGAATAGGCAATGAGCAGTTCTTC
>TRBJ2-5|NA|TRBV5-1|NA
CASTGGGETQYF
TGCGCCAGCACCGGGGGCGGTGAGACCCAGTACTTC
>TRBJ2-7|NA|TRBV14|NA
CASSPGPLEQYF
TGTGCCAGCAGCCCCGGGCCTCTCGAGCAGTACTTC
>TRBJ2-5|NA|TRBV4-2|NA
CASSQPEDPQETQYF
TGTGCCAGCAGCCAACCTGAGGACCCCCAAGAGACCCAGTACTTC
>TRBJ2-5|TRBD2|TRBV5-1|NA
CASSSVAGQTQETQYF
TGCGCCAGCAGCTCCGTAGCGGGACAAACCCAAGAGACCCAGTACTTC
>TRBJ2-5|NA|TRBV15|NA
CATSRDKGSQETQYF
TGTGCCACCAGCAGAGATAAAGGCAGCCAAGAGACCCAGTACTTC
>TRBJ2-2|TRBD2|TRBV7-9|few
CASSPGTSGRANTGELFF
TGTGCCAGCAGTCCCGGGACTAGCGGGAGGGCCAACACCGGGGAGCTGTTTTTT
>TRBJ1-3|NA|TRBV5-6|NA
CASSSPISGNTIYF
TGTGCCAGCAGCTCCCCGATCTCTGGAAACACCATATATTTT